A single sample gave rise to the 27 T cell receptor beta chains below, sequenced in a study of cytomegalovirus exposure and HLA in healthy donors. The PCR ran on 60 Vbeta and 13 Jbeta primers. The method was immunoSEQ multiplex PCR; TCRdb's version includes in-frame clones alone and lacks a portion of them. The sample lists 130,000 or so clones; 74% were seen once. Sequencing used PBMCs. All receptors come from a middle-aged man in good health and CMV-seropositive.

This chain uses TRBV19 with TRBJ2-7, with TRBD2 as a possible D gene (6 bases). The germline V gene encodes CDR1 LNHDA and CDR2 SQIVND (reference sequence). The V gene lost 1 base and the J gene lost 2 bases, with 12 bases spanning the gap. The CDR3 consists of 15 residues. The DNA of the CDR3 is TGTGCCAGTAGTATAGGGGGGGACCTAACCTACGAGCAGTACTTC. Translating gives CASSIGGDLTYEQYF.

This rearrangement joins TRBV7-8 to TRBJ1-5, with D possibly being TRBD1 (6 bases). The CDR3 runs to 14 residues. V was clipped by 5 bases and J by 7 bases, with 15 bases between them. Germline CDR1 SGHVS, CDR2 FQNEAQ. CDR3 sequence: CASSKGGAGQPQHF. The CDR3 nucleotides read TGTGCCAGCAGCAAGGGGGGGGCTGGGCAGCCCCAGCATTTT.

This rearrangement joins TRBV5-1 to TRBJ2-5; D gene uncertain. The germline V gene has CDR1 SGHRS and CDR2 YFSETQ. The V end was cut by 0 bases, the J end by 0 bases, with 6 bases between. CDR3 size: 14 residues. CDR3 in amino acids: CASSLDQYQETQYF. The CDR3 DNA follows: TGCGCCAGCAGCTTGGATCAGTACCAAGAGACCCAGTACTTC.

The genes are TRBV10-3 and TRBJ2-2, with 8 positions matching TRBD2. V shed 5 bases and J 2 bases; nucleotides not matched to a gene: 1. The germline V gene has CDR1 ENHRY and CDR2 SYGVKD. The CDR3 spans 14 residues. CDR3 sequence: CAISLAGNTGELFF. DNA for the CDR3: TGTGCCATCAGTCTAGCGGGTAACACCGGGGAGCTGTTTTTT.

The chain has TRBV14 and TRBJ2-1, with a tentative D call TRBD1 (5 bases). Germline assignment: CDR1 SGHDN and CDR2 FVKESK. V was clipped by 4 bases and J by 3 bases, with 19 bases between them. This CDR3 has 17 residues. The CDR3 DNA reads TGTGCCAGCAGCCCCTACGATCGACAGCCCTTCTACAATGAGCAGTTCTTC. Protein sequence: CASSPYDRQPFYNEQFF.

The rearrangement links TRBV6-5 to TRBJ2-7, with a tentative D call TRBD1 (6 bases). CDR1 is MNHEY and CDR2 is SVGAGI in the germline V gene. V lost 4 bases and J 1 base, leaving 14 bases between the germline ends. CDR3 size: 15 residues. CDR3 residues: CASSLRATGSYEQYF. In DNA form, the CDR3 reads TGTGCCAGCAGTTTGCGAGCGACAGGTTCCTACGAGCAGTACTTC.

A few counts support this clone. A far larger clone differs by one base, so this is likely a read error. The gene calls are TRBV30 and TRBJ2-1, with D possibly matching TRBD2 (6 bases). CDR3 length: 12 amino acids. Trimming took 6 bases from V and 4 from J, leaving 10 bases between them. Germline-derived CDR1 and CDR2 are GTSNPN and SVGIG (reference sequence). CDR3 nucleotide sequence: TGTGCCTGTGGGGACTTTTACAATGAGCAGTTCTTC. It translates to CACGDFYNEQFF.

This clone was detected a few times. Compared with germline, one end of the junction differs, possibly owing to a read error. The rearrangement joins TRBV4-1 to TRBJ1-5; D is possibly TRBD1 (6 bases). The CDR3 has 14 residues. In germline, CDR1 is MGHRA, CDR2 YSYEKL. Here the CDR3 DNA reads TGTGCCAGCAGCCAACCAGGGGGCAATCAGCCCCAGCATTTT. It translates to CASSQPGGNQPQHF.

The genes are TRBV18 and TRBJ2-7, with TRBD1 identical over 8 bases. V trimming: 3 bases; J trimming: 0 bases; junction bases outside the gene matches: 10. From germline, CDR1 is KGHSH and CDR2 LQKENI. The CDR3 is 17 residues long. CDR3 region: CASSPSTTGGSSYEQYF. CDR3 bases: TGTGCCAGCTCACCGTCCACTACAGGGGGTAGCTCCTACGAGCAGTACTTC. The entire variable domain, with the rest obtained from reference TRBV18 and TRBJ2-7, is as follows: NAGVMQNPRHLVRRRGQEARLRCSPMKGHSHVYWYRQLPEEGLKFMVYLQKENIIDESGMPKERFSAEFPKEGPSILRIQQVVRGDSAAYFCASSPSTTGGSSYEQYFGPGTRLTVT.

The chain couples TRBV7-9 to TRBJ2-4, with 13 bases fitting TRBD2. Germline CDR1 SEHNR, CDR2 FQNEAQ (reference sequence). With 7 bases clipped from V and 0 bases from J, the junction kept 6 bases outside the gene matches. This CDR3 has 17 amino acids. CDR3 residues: CASNRGLAGEAKNIQYF. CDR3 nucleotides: TGTGCCAGCAATCGAGGACTAGCGGGGGAAGCCAAAAACATTCAGTACTTC.

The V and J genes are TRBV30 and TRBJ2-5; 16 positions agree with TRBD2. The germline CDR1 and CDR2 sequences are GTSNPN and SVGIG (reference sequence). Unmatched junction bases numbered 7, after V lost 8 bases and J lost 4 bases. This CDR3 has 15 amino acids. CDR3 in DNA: TGTGCCCTCGGGACTAGCGGGGGGGCCTCAGAGACCCAGTACTTC. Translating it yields CALGTSGGASETQYF.

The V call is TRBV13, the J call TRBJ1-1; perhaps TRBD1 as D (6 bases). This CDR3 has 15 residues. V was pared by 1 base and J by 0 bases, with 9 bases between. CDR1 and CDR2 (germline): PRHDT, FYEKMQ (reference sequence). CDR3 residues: CASSLDRAVNTEAFF. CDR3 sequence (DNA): TGTGCCAGCAGCTTAGACAGGGCCGTGAACACTGAAGCTTTCTTT. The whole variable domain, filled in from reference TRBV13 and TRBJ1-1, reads AAGVIQSPRHLIKEKRETATLKCYPIPRHDTVYWYQQGPGQDPQFLISFYEKMQSDKGSIPDRFSAQQFSDYHSELNMSSLELGDSALYFCASSLDRAVNTEAFFGQGTRLTVV.

The DNA of the CDR3 is TGTGCCAGCTCACCTAGTGGGAGCGAATACAATGAGCAGTTCTTC. Protein product: CASSPSGSEYNEQFF. The chain has TRBV18 and TRBJ2-1, with D tentatively TRBD2 (5 bases). Germline-derived CDR1 and CDR2 are KGHSH and LQKENI. V shed 3 bases and J shed 4 bases, with 13 bases lying between them. The CDR3 has 15 amino acids.

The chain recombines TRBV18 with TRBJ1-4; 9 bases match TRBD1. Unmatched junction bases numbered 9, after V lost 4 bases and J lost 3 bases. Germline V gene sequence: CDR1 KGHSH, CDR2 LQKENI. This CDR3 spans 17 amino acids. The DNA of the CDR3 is TGTGCCAGCTCACGAAGGGACAGGGTCCTGGCTAATGAAAAACTGTTTTTT. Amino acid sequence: CASSRRDRVLANEKLFF.

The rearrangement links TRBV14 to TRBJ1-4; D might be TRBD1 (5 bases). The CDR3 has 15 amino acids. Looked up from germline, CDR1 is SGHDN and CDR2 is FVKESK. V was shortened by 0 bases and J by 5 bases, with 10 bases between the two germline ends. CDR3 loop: CASSQDRRANEKLFF. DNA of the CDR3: TGTGCCAGCAGCCAAGATCGCAGGGCGAATGAAAAACTGTTTTTT.

Here the CDR3 DNA reads TGTGCCAGCAGCCAAGAGGGGACAGGAGTTTATGGCTACACCTTC. This gives the protein CASSQEGTGVYGYTF. This chain uses TRBV28 with TRBJ1-2; 8 nucleotides align to TRBD1. V was pared by 6 bases and J by 5 bases, with 11 bases of the junction left unmatched. The CDR3 is 15 amino acids. Germline V lookup: CDR1 MDHEN, CDR2 SYDVKM.

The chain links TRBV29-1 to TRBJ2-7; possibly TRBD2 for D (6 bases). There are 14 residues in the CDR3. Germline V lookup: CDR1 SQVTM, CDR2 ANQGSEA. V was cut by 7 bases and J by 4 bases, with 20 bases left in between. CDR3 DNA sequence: TGCAGCGCTCGAAGCGGGTACCAACCTTACGAGCAGTACTTC. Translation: CSARSGYQPYEQYF.

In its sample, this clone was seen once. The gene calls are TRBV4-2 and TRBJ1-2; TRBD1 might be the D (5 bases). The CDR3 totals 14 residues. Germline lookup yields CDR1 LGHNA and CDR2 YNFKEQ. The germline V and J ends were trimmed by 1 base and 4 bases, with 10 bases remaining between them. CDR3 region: CASSQARVFYGYTF. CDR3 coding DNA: TGTGCCAGCAGCCAAGCCAGGGTTTTCTATGGCTACACCTTC.

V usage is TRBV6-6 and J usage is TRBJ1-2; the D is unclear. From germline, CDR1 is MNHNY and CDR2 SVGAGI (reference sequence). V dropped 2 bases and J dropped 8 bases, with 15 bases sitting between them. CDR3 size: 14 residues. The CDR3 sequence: CASSYLLYSKGYTF. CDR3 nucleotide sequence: TGTGCCAGCAGTTACCTTCTCTACTCTAAAGGCTACACCTTC.

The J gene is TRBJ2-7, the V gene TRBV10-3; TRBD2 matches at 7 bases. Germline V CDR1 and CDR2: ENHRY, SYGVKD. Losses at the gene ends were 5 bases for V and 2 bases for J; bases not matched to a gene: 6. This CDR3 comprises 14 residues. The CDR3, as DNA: TGTGCCATCAGTTCCGCCGGGACTACCTACGAGCAGTACTTC. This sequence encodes CAISSAGTTYEQYF.

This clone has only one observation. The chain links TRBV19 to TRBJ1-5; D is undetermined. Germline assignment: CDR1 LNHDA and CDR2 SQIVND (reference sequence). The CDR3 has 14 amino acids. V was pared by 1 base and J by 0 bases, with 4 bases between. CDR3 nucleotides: TGTGCCAGTAGTATAGCAGATAGCAATCAGCCCCAGCATTTT. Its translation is CASSIADSNQPQHF.

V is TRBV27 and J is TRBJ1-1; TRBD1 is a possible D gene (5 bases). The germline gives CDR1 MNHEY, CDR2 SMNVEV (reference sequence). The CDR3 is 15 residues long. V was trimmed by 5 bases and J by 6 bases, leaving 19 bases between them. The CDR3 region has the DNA TGTGCCAGCAGTAGGGGCGTTATACTTCGGCCTGAAGCTTTCTTT. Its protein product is CASSRGVILRPEAFF.

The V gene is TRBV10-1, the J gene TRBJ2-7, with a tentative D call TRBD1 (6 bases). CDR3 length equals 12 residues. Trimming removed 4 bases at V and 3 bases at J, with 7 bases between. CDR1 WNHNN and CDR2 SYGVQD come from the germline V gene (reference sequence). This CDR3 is CASSGQDYEQYF. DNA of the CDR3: TGCGCCAGCAGTGGACAGGACTACGAGCAGTACTTC.

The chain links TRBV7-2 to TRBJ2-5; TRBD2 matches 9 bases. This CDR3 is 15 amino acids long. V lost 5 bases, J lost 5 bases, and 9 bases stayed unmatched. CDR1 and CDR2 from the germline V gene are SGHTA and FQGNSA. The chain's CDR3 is CASSPGGRAIETQYF. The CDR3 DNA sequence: TGTGCCAGCAGCCCGGGCGGGAGGGCCATTGAGACCCAGTACTTC.

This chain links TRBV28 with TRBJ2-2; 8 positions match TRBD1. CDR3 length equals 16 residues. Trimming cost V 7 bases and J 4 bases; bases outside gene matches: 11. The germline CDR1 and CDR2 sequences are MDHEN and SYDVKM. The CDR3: CASTTGQELGTGELFF. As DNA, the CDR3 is TGTGCCAGCACCACGGGACAGGAGTTGGGCACCGGGGAGCTGTTTTTT.

The CDR3 bases are TGTGCCAGCAGAACCGGGACAGGTGCTTCCCGGAGTGGCTACACCTTC. Protein product: CASRTGTGASRSGYTF. The chain joins TRBV27 to TRBJ1-2; 8 bases align to TRBD1. CDR3 length: 16 residues. Trimming removed 6 bases from V and 7 bases from J; junction bases left unmatched: 16. Germline CDR1 and CDR2: MNHEY and SMNVEV (reference sequence).

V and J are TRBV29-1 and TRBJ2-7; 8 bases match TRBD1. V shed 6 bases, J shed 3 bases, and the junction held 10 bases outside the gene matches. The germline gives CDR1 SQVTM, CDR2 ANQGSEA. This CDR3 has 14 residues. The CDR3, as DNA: TGCAGCGTGACCCCCGGGACAGGAAGCTACGAGCAGTACTTC. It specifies CSVTPGTGSYEQYF.